This T cell receptor (beta chain) was documented in a study of T cell clones after liver transplantation. Study in general: Three of the eight recipients were HCV-positive; the rest had non-autoimmune, non-viral transplant indications. Whole-study results and caveats: In a couple of subjects, few donor cells limited the measurable donor-reactive repertoire. Donor-reactive sequences fell more than third party-reactive ones, suggesting partial deletion.

With respect to this clone: Its target is not known.

The ends were cut back, 0 bases at V and 2 bases at J, with 7 bases in the middle. This CDR3 contains 14 residues. Germline V gives CDR1 LNHDA, CDR2 SQIVND (reference sequence). Profiling relied on immunoSEQ multiplex PCR, and the TCRdb table lists in-frame clones only, not all of them. The table lists some 70,000 clones, 90% of them singletons, with roughly 2.5% in the top ten. The receptor comes from a human donor who received a liver transplant. This specimen was CD4+ T cells from blood, taken before liver transplant. J is TRBJ1-1 and V is TRBV19, with D unresolved. CDR3 nucleotide sequence: TGTGCCAGTAGTATAGATCCTGGAAACACTGAAGCTTTCTTT. Translated, it gives CASSIDPGNTEAFF. Using reference TRBV19 and TRBJ1-1 for the parts outside the CDR3, the full variable domain is DGGITQSPKYLFRKEGQNVTLSCEQNLNHDAMYWYRQDPGQGLRLIYYSQIVNDFQKGDIAEGYSVSREKKESFPLTVTSAQKNPTAFYLCASSIDPGNTEAFFGQGTRLTVV.